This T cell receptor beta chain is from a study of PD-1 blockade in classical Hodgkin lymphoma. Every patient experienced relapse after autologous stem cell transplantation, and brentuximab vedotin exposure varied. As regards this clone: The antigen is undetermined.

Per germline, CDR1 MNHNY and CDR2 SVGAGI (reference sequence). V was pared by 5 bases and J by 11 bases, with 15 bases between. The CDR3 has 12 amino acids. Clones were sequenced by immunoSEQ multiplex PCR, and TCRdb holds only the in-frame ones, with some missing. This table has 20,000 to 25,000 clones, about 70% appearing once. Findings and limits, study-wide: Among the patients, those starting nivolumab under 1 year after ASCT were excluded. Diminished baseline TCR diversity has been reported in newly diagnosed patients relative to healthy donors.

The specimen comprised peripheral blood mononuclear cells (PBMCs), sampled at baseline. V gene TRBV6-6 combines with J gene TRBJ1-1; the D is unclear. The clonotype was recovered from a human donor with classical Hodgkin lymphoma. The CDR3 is CASSHADRRAFF. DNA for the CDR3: TGTGCCAGCAGTCACGCGGACCGCCGGGCTTTCTTT.